This TCR beta chain was recorded in a study of T cells after yellow fever vaccination. TCRdb recomputed calls from the 5' RACE reads with MiXCR, one row per CDR3 protein. Counted here are more than 300,000 distinct CDR3 sequences, 3.5% to 4.5% occurring once; the ten biggest clones make up roughly 21%. This clonotype was found many times. What it binds is not known. Trimming shortened V by 1 base and J by 3 bases, and 16 bases separated the two germline ends. The CDR3 has 16 residues. CDR1 SGHRS and CDR2 YFSETQ come from the germline V gene. Overall study results and limits: By day 5 rather than day 15, the secondary response had peaked, though it was weaker.

This specimen was PBMCs, taken 15 days after the yellow fever booster vaccination. The V gene is TRBV5-1, the J gene TRBJ1-1, with D unclear. The receptor's source is a man between 18 and 29 years old who received the YFV17D yellow fever vaccine. CDR3 DNA sequence: TGCGCCAGCAGCTTGTCCCTCCGCAGGTCGCACACTGAAGCTTTCTTT. It translates to CASSLSLRRSHTEAFF.